This TCR beta chain originates from a study of cytomegalovirus exposure and HLA in healthy donors. Study details: The early release's HLA-typed donors yielded tens of millions of unique TCRs.

The V and J ends lost 2 bases and 4 bases respectively, with 12 bases between them. The CDR3 consists of 15 residues. CDR1 is MDHEN, CDR2 SYDVKM, per germline. Findings and limits, study-wide: There were reportedly fewer N-insertions in an Asian-associated ancestry cluster than the roughly 670-donor mean, in a later analysis. Reports indicate that TCR beta sequences accurately predicted the HLA-A and HLA-B alleles of most subjects.

The PCR contained 60 Vbeta and 13 Jbeta primers. The repertoire was sequenced with immunoSEQ multiplex PCR; TCRdb's copy has only in-frame clones and lacks some. Here the sample spans some 170,000 clones, over 60% being singletons. For this clone: Antigen unknown.

The source is a man aged 35 to 55 in good health and CMV-seropositive. The chain uses TRBV28 and TRBJ1-5; D possibly corresponds to TRBD1 (5 bases). The sample comprised PBMCs. The CDR3 sequence: CASSLPRAWNQPQHF. The CDR3 DNA sequence: TGTGCCAGCAGTTTACCCAGGGCCTGGAATCAGCCCCAGCATTTT.